Sequencing of this T cell receptor (beta chain) was carried out in a study of blood T cell repertoires in COVID-19. CDR3 size: 12 residues. Original processing methods: Nucleated cell number was recorded as an estimate derived from reference gene primer amplification. Using immunoSEQ multiplex PCR, the repertoire was profiled, and TCRdb retains in-frame clones only, with some absent. The DNA was the basis for D and trimming; V, J and clone size are from that table. There are a few hundred thousand clones in the sample; 85% to 90% occur only once, and 0.65% to 1% lies in the top ten. This receptor was taken from a man aged 18 to 29 with COVID-19, enrolled during active disease. This rearrangement joins TRBV1 to TRBJ1-2; the D call of TRBD1 is as the table states it, not checked on the DNA. TRBV1 is a pseudogene. Sequencing input: peripheral blood. CDR3 in DNA: TGCACCAGCAGCCAAGATACAGATGGCTACACCTTC. Amino acids: CTSSQDTDGYTF.